The 6 T cell receptor beta chains below all came from one sample that was sequenced in a study of T-cell reconstitution after alpha-beta-depleted transplantation in children. As it was prepared, the TCRbeta library received unique molecular identifiers. TCRdb reprocessed the PCR reads via MiXCR and lists one record per CDR3 protein. The table lists around 90,000 distinct CDR3 sequences, 15% of them singletons. The source material was PBMCs, mostly from graft donor cells, sampled 180 days after TCRalphabeta/CD19-depleted stem cell transplant. Source of these receptors: a male patient aged 2 to 10 who had a stem cell transplant for acute lymphoblastic leukemia, so the T cells may come from the graft donor.

Only a few counts were recorded for this clonotype. The genes are TRBV10-2 and TRBJ1-1; 10 bases are a match to TRBD1. The V segment lost 6 bases and the J segment 2 bases; nucleotides outside the gene matches: 0. This CDR3 is built from 13 residues. Germline V gene data show CDR1 as WSHSY and CDR2 as SAAADI. CDR3 nucleotide sequence: TGCGCCAGCAGGACAGGGGGCAACACTGAAGCTTTCTTT. Residues: CASRTGGNTEAFF.

The rearrangement uses TRBV6-2 or TRBV6-3 and TRBJ1-2; 7 bases are shared with TRBD1. This CDR3 spans 16 amino acids. V lost 2 bases, J lost 2 bases, and 8 bases stayed unmatched. CDR1 is MNHEY, CDR2 SVGEGT, per germline. Here the CDR3 reads CASSYSSDRPNYGYTF. The DNA of the CDR3 is TGTGCCAGCAGTTACAGTTCGGACAGGCCCAACTATGGCTACACCTTC.

This clonotype is medium-sized (0.01 to 0.1%) within its sample. The chain combines TRBV25-1 with TRBJ1-6; 9 positions agree with TRBD1. V gave up 5 bases and J gave up 10 bases; unmatched junction bases: 6. The V gene's germline CDR1 is MGHDK and CDR2 SYGVNS. This CDR3 has 14 amino acids. CDR3 sequence: CASSWDRDGSPLHF. In DNA, the CDR3 is TGTGCCAGCAGTTGGGACAGGGATGGCTCACCCCTCCACTTT.

This clonotype was seen a handful of times. The chain carries TRBV10-3 and TRBJ1-2; perhaps TRBD1 as D (6 bases). Trimming stripped 1 base from V and 12 bases from J, with 9 bases between. The V gene's germline CDR1 is ENHRY and CDR2 SYGVKD. The CDR3 is 11 amino acids. DNA of the CDR3: TGTGCCATCAGTGAGTTGGACAGACACACCTTC. This encodes CAISELDRHTF.

This clonotype was seen ten or more times. The CDR3 DNA is TGCAGTGCTAGAGCCGGGACAGCCGATAACTACGAGCAGTACTTC. This gives the protein CSARAGTADNYEQYF. The rearrangement uses TRBV20-1 and TRBJ2-7; 7 bases are a match to TRBD1. V was clipped by 1 base and J by 3 bases; unmatched bases: 9. This CDR3 has 15 amino acids. Germline CDR1 DFQATT, CDR2 SNEGSKA (reference sequence).

V is TRBV5-1 and J is TRBJ2-7; a weak D match, TRBD2 (5 bases). The CDR3 consists of 12 residues. Trimming removed 1 base from V and 7 bases from J, with 9 bases in between. Germline V lookup: CDR1 SGHRS, CDR2 YFSETQ. CDR3 residues: CASSLTTGEQYF. CDR3 DNA sequence: TGCGCCAGCAGCTTGACTACGGGGGAGCAGTACTTC.